One and the same sample provided the 29 T cell receptor beta chains below, sequenced in a study of shared clonotypes between healthy human individuals. Generated by immunoSEQ multiplex PCR, the TCRdb table keeps only in-frame clones and is missing some. The sample includes more than 400,000 clones, 90% to 97% seen only once; the top ten take 0.06%. The sequenced sample consisted of naive CD4+ T cells sorted from blood. Indicated subset: CD45RA+ positively selected. The receptors here all came from a woman aged 25-40 years in good health.

The CDR3 reads CAWSGSSEAFF. CDR3 coding DNA: TGTGCCTGGAGTGGGAGTTCTGAAGCTTTCTTT. V and J are TRBV30 and TRBJ1-1; D remains unclear. The CDR3 contains 11 residues. Germline lookup yields CDR1 GTSNPN and CDR2 SVGIG (reference sequence). The V and J ends lost 1 base and 6 bases respectively, with 6 bases between them.

The chain uses TRBV28 and TRBJ2-7; D remains unclear. Germline V gives CDR1 MDHEN, CDR2 SYDVKM. The CDR3 sequence is 14 residues long. Between the trimmed V and J ends, which lost 1 base and 4 bases, there was a span of 11 bases. The CDR3 here is CASSLSAEFYEQYF. DNA for the CDR3: TGTGCCAGCAGTTTATCGGCTGAATTTTACGAGCAGTACTTC.

The chain's CDR3 is CASIETSTDTQYF. The CDR3 bases are TGTGCCAGCATCGAGACTAGCACAGATACGCAGTATTTT. The genes are TRBV7-9 and TRBJ2-3, with D uncertain. The CDR3 is 13 amino acids. Germline V lookup: CDR1 SEHNR, CDR2 FQNEAQ (reference sequence). V was cut by 7 bases and J by 0 bases, with 8 bases left in between.

In this sample, this clone turned up once. The rearrangement links TRBV7-9 to TRBJ1-1; D unresolved. This CDR3 contains 11 residues. Germline assignment: CDR1 SEHNR and CDR2 FQNEAQ (reference sequence). V gave up 6 bases and J gave up 7 bases, with 9 bases separating them. As DNA, the CDR3 is TGTGCCAGCAGTCAGCTCAGTGAAGCTTTCTTT. Its protein is CASSQLSEAFF.

This sequence joins TRBV10-3 and TRBJ2-7, with TRBD2 identical over 7 bases. Trimming removed 2 bases from V and 6 bases from J; junction bases left unmatched: 10. Germline V CDR1 and CDR2: ENHRY, SYGVKD. The CDR3 consists of 15 residues. The CDR3 spells CAISEREGLGGEQYF. The CDR3 region has the DNA TGTGCCATCAGTGAGAGGGAGGGTCTTGGAGGCGAGCAGTACTTC.

The chain links TRBV11-2 to TRBJ1-3; no clear D. V was trimmed by 5 bases and J by 2 bases, leaving 13 bases between them. In germline, CDR1 is SGHAT, CDR2 FQNNGV. The CDR3 is made up of 15 amino acids. As DNA, the CDR3 is TGTGCCAGCAGCCCCTCTAGCGGTCCTGGAAACACCATATATTTT. It yields the protein CASSPSSGPGNTIYF.

The chain recombines TRBV29-1 with TRBJ2-1; TRBD2 aligns across 14 bases. V shed 7 bases and J 9 bases; nucleotides not matched to a gene: 11. Per germline, CDR1 SQVTM and CDR2 ANQGSEA. The CDR3 is 15 amino acids. CDR3 loop: CSGKPGLAGEFEQFF. The CDR3 DNA is TGCAGCGGTAAGCCGGGACTAGCGGGAGAGTTTGAGCAGTTCTTC.

This clone was detected once. V and J are TRBV2 and TRBJ1-4; the D gene is possibly TRBD1 (5 bases). The CDR3 contains 15 residues. V dropped 7 bases and J dropped 7 bases, with 19 bases sitting between them. Germline lookup yields CDR1 SNHLY and CDR2 FYNNEI. CDR3 DNA: TGTGCCAGCAATCAAGCGGGCAAGAGGGGTGAAAAACTGTTTTTT. This translates into CASNQAGKRGEKLFF.

J is TRBJ2-7 and V is TRBV9, with D possibly being TRBD1 (5 bases). In germline, CDR1 is SGDLS, CDR2 YYNGEE. V lost 0 bases and J 5 bases, leaving 12 bases between the germline ends. The CDR3 consists of 14 residues. The CDR3 bases are TGTGCCAGCAGCGTAGCCGAAGGGGCCCACGAGCAGTACTTC. This encodes CASSVAEGAHEQYF.

This clone has just one count. V and J are TRBV2 and TRBJ1-1; weak D call: TRBD1 (6 bases). V was clipped by 6 bases and J by 6 bases, with 14 bases between them. Germline V gene lookup returns CDR1 SNHLY and CDR2 FYNNEI. The CDR3 contains 13 residues. The CDR3 region has the DNA TGTGCCAGCAGGTCCCAGGGGATGGCTGAAGCTTTCTTT. Amino acids: CASRSQGMAEAFF.

This chain joins TRBV5-6 and TRBJ2-7; D tentatively reads TRBD1 or TRBD2 (5 bases each). V lost 4 bases and J lost 6, with 14 bases in between. This CDR3 comprises 13 residues. CDR1 and CDR2 from the germline V gene are SGHDT and YYEEEE. CDR3 sequence (DNA): TGTGCCAGCAGCCCCCCGGGGCTTCGCGAGCAGTACTTC. It encodes CASSPPGLREQYF.

This sequence joins TRBV11-1 and TRBJ1-2, with TRBD1 as a possible D gene (5 bases). Trimming left V 0 bases short and J 8 bases short, with 10 bases between. The CDR3 loop spans 13 amino acids. The germline V gene encodes CDR1 SGHAT and CDR2 FQDESV (reference sequence). The CDR3 DNA reads as TGTGCCAGCAGCTTAGCGGGGGAGGTCGGCTACACCTTC. Amino acids: CASSLAGEVGYTF.

In nucleotides, the CDR3 is TGTGCCAGCTCACCAGCTAGCATCGGGGAGCTGTTTTTT. Translated: CASSPASIGELFF. The rearrangement links TRBV18 to TRBJ2-2, with D tentatively TRBD2 (5 bases). Per the germline V gene, CDR1 is KGHSH and CDR2 is LQKENI. The CDR3 sequence is 13 residues long. Trimming took off 2 bases at V and 7 bases at J, with 8 bases between the two ends.

The rearrangement uses TRBV19 and TRBJ1-4, with TRBD1 as a possible D gene (6 bases). The germline CDR1 and CDR2 sequences are LNHDA and SQIVND (reference sequence). The CDR3 totals 15 residues. Trimming cost V 5 bases and J 8 bases, with 18 bases left between them. The CDR3 DNA reads TGTGCCAGTAGTTGGAGGGCAGGGGATGGAGAAAAACTGTTTTTT. Encoded protein: CASSWRAGDGEKLFF.

A single count supports this clone. The chain couples TRBV27 to TRBJ2-7; D perhaps matches TRBD2 (7 bases). The CDR3 is 15 amino acids. V gave up 5 bases and J gave up 3 bases, with 17 bases separating them. Germline-derived CDR1 and CDR2 are MNHEY and SMNVEV (reference sequence). DNA of the CDR3: TGTGCCAGCAGTCTACGGGGGGCTCCGGGCTACGAGCAGTACTTC. Amino acid sequence: CASSLRGAPGYEQYF.

This clone has only a few counts. The chain joins TRBV29-1 to TRBJ2-2; tentatively, D is TRBD1 (6 bases). Germline CDR1 is SQVTM and CDR2 is ANQGSEA. The V and J ends lost 4 bases and 0 bases respectively, with 9 bases between them. The CDR3 has 14 amino acids. CDR3 residues: CSVVNRANTGELFF. The CDR3, as DNA: TGCAGCGTTGTCAACAGGGCGAACACCGGGGAGCTGTTTTTT.

The V call is TRBV7-9, the J call TRBJ2-1, with TRBD2 matching over 9 bases. The CDR3 totals 14 residues. With 6 bases clipped from V and 8 bases from J, the junction kept 8 bases outside the gene matches. Germline CDR1 is SEHNR and CDR2 is FQNEAQ (reference sequence). This CDR3 reads CASSREAGGYEQFF. Here the CDR3 DNA reads TGTGCCAGCAGTAGGGAAGCGGGAGGCTATGAGCAGTTCTTC.

The chain has TRBV18 and TRBJ2-7, with a weak D call TRBD2 (6 bases). CDR3 length equals 20 residues. Deletions cut 0 bases from V and 3 bases from J, with 27 bases between. Germline V gene sequence: CDR1 KGHSH, CDR2 LQKENI. CDR3 protein: CASSPPVGGGIGSTGYEQYF. The DNA for the CDR3 is TGTGCCAGCTCACCACCTGTGGGTGGAGGGATAGGCTCCACAGGCTACGAGCAGTACTTC.

This clone was counted a single time. J is TRBJ1-1 and V is TRBV19; the D is unclear. This CDR3 is built from 17 residues. Trimming took 4 bases from V and 0 from J, leaving 18 bases between them. CDR1 is LNHDA, CDR2 SQIVND, per germline (reference sequence). The CDR3, as DNA: TGTGCCAGTAGTACTCCAGGAACCCGAGATTTGAACACTGAAGCTTTCTTT. Translating gives CASSTPGTRDLNTEAFF.

The V call is TRBV15, the J call TRBJ2-5; D gene ambiguous. The V gene lost 4 bases and the J gene lost 9 bases, with 18 bases spanning the gap. Germline assignment: CDR1 LNHNV and CDR2 YYDKDF (reference sequence). CDR3 length equals 14 residues. CDR3 coding DNA: TGTGCCACCAGCATCTATCGGAATTCGGCGGCCCAGTACTTC. Translating gives CATSIYRNSAAQYF.

The rearrangement joins TRBV27 to TRBJ1-4; TRBD1 might be the D (6 bases). Trimming removed 5 bases from V and 8 bases from J, with 21 bases in between. CDR1 and CDR2 (germline): MNHEY, SMNVEV (reference sequence). This CDR3 region has 16 residues. Here the CDR3 DNA reads TGTGCCAGCAGTAGACGGATTCAGGGGTTTGGGGAAAAACTGTTTTTT. Amino acids: CASSRRIQGFGEKLFF.

The V gene is TRBV5-5, the J gene TRBJ2-7; D is possibly TRBD2 (6 bases). Germline CDR1 reads SGHKS; CDR2 reads YYEKEE (reference sequence). The CDR3 has 13 amino acids. Trimming left V 4 bases short and J 2 bases short, with 10 bases between. CDR3 bases: TGTGCCAGCAGCCTAGCGCAAACCTACGAGCAGTACTTC. This translates into CASSLAQTYEQYF.

The gene calls are TRBV27 and TRBJ2-1, with 8 nucleotides matching TRBD2. This CDR3 region has 16 residues. Germline V CDR1 and CDR2: MNHEY, SMNVEV (reference sequence). Trimming took 5 bases from V and 0 from J; bases not matched to a gene: 6. The CDR3 DNA is TGTGCCAGCAGTCATATAGCGGGGCGCTCCTACAATGAGCAGTTCTTC. This sequence encodes CASSHIAGRSYNEQFF.

This chain joins TRBV28 and TRBJ1-1; 7 bases line up with TRBD1. Germline lookup yields CDR1 MDHEN and CDR2 SYDVKM. The CDR3 is made up of 15 amino acids. Trimming at V came to 3 bases and at J to 4 bases, leaving 8 bases not matched to a gene. In nucleotides, the CDR3 is TGTGCCAGCAGTTTGTATCCCGGACAGGCCACTGAAGCTTTCTTT. Residues: CASSLYPGQATEAFF. The full variable domain, completed using reference TRBV28 and TRBJ1-1, is DVKVTQSSRYLVKRTGEKVFLECVQDMDHENMFWYRQDPGLGLRLIYFSYDVKMKEKGDIPEGYSVSREKKERFSLILESASTNQTSMYLCASSLYPGQATEAFFGQGTRLTVV.

This sequence joins TRBV5-1 and TRBJ1-2, with D perhaps matching TRBD1 (5 bases). The V gene's germline CDR1 is SGHRS and CDR2 YFSETQ. This CDR3 region has 13 residues. Deletions cut 4 bases from V and 4 bases from J, with 11 bases between. The CDR3 here is CASSPEGSYGYTF. The CDR3 DNA reads TGCGCCAGCAGCCCGGAGGGGAGCTATGGCTACACCTTC.

The chain is built from TRBV28 and TRBJ1-1; D gene ambiguous. The CDR3 extends over 14 amino acids. Germline CDR1 and CDR2: MDHEN and SYDVKM. V was trimmed by 6 bases and J by 4 bases, leaving 15 bases between them. CDR3 in amino acids: CASRRSTVPTEAFF. DNA of the CDR3: TGTGCCAGCAGACGATCTACGGTTCCCACTGAAGCTTTCTTT.

CDR3 coding DNA: TGTGCCAGTAGTAAAAGACCGGGAGACGATCAGCCCCAGCATTTT. Translation: CASSKRPGDDQPQHF. The J gene is TRBJ1-5, the V gene TRBV19; no firm D call. Germline loops: CDR1 LNHDA, CDR2 SQIVND (reference sequence). The CDR3 runs 15 residues. The V end lost 4 bases, the J end lost 5 bases, and 15 bases lay between the germline ends.

The chain combines TRBV18 with TRBJ1-1, with D unclear. There are 13 residues in the CDR3. V was cut by 2 bases and J by 1 base, with 5 bases left in between. In germline, CDR1 is KGHSH, CDR2 LQKENI. CDR3 residues: CASSPTPNTEAFF. The DNA for the CDR3 is TGTGCCAGCTCACCAACTCCGAACACTGAAGCTTTCTTT.

This clone has a single count. The chain recombines TRBV28 with TRBJ2-5; 7 nucleotides match TRBD1. Germline CDR1 reads MDHEN; CDR2 reads SYDVKM. Trimming removed 6 bases from V and 6 bases from J; junction bases left unmatched: 4. There are 12 residues in the CDR3. In DNA, the CDR3 is TGTGCCAGCAGGGACAGGACCCAGACCCAGTACTTC. It specifies CASRDRTQTQYF.